This T cell receptor (beta chain) originates from a study of beta chain features in type 1 diabetes. Overall study: What patients shared with healthy donors was a similar profile of age, gender and cell yields.

Findings and limits, study-wide: Significant though moderate, a shortening of TCRB CDR3s appeared in all four CD4+ subsets of Type 1 diabetes patients.

This clone turned up a few times. Its antigen is unidentified. Once sorted, every population was more than 95% pure. Investigators reverse transcribed all isolated RNA, so they sequenced expressed TCRB transcripts. Read counts averaged around 3.6 million for samples of naive, central memory and regulatory T cells. TCRdb's table, derived via immunoSEQ multiplex PCR, lists solely in-frame clones and lacks some. The table includes about 340,000 clones, less than 9.5% detected once. V lost 5 bases and J lost 3; bases outside the gene matches: 6. Germline loops: CDR1 SGHTA, CDR2 FQGTGA. The CDR3 extends over 14 amino acids.

The chain uses TRBV7-3 and TRBJ2-7, with 8 bases fitting TRBD2. The sequenced material came from central memory CD4+ T cells from blood. The TCR comes from a young woman in good health. CDR3 in amino acids: CASSPRLASYEQYF. The CDR3 coding sequence is TGTGCCAGCAGCCCCAGACTAGCGAGCTACGAGCAGTACTTC.